Given below is one T cell receptor beta chain in context. Its antigen is undetermined. This entry belongs to a study of cytotoxic CD8 clonotypes in ibrutinib-treated CLL. Only in-frame clones appear in the TCRdb table, and some are missing; sequencing was by immunoSEQ multiplex PCR. The data contain 49,000 or so clones, around half of them seen just once; the ten biggest clones take up about 31%. V gave up 0 bases and J gave up 2 bases; unmatched junction bases: 6. The CDR3 runs 18 residues. The germline gives CDR1 SGHRS, CDR2 YFSETQ. Study-level results: Public clonotypes were rare and shrank or held steady on treatment.

Material: PBMCs, obtained after 12 months of ibrutinib treatment. The clonotype originates from a human donor with chronic lymphocytic leukemia. The rearrangement joins TRBV5-1 to TRBJ2-1; 12 nucleotides line up with TRBD2. The CDR3: CASSLERRLAGAYNEQFF. The CDR3 nucleotides are TGCGCCAGCAGCTTGGAAAGGCGACTAGCGGGAGCCTACAATGAGCAGTTCTTC.